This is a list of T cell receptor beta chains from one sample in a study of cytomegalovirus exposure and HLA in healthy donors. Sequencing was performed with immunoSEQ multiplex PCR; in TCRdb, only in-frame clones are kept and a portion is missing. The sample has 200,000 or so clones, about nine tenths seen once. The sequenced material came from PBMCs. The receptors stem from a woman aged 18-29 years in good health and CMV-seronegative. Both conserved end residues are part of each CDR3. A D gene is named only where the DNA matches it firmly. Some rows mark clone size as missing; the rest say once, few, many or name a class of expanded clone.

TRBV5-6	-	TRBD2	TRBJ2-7	CASSFPSGSYEQYF	TGTGCCAGCAGCTTTCCTAGCGGATCCTACGAGCAGTACTTC
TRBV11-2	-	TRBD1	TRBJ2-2	CASGRQGSNTGELFF	TGTGCCAGCGGTAGACAGGGGTCGAACACCGGGGAGCTGTTTTTT
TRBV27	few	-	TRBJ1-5	CASSAGNSNQPQHF	TGTGCCAGCAGTGCCGGGAACTCCAATCAGCCCCAGCATTTT
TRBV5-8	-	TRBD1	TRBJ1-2	CASSQDRGRFGYTF	TGTGCCAGCAGCCAGGACAGGGGGCGTTTTGGCTACACCTTC
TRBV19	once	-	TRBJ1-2	CARRKEGANYGYTF	TGTGCCAGACGGAAGGAGGGAGCTAACTATGGCTACACCTTC
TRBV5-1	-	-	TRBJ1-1	CASSPALQGSEAFF	TGCGCCAGCAGCCCCGCCTTGCAGGGATCTGAAGCTTTCTTT
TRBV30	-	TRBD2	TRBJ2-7	CAWKKPSGMGSYEQYF	TGTGCCTGGAAGAAGCCTAGCGGGATGGGCTCCTACGAGCAGTACTTC
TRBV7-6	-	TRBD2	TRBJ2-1	CASSSKTATSGGTYNEQFF	TGTGCCAGCAGTTCTAAGACCGCCACTAGCGGGGGTACCTACAATGAGCAGTTCTTC
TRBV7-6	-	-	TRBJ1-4	CASSPGSPATNEKLFF	TGTGCCAGCAGCCCGGGGTCCCCTGCAACTAATGAAAAACTGTTTTTT
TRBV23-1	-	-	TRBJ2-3	CASSQSTQGTDTQYF	TGCGCCAGCAGTCAATCGACCCAGGGTACAGATACGCAGTATTTT
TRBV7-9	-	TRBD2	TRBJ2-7	CASSSRTSGISYEQYF	TGTGCCAGCAGCTCCAGGACTAGCGGGATCTCCTACGAGCAGTACTTC
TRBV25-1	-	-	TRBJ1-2	CASSEPGINYGYTF	TGTGCCAGCAGTGAACCCGGGATTAACTATGGCTACACCTTC
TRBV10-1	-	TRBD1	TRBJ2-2	CASNDETGVGTGELFF	TGCGCCAGCAATGACGAGACAGGGGTTGGCACCGGGGAGCTGTTTTTT
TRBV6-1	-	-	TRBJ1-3	CASSRVLSGNTIYF	TGTGCCAGCAGCAGGGTTCTCTCTGGAAACACCATATATTTT
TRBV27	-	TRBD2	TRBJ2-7	CASSPSGTFYEQYF	TGTGCCAGCAGCCCGAGCGGGACGTTCTACGAGCAGTACTTC
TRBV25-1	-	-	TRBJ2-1	CASSESTSGPNEQFF	TGTGCCAGCAGTGAGTCTACTAGTGGTCCCAATGAGCAGTTCTTC
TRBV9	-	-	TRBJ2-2	CASSEQGEARGELFF	TGTGCCAGCAGCGAACAAGGAGAGGCTCGCGGGGAGCTGTTTTTT
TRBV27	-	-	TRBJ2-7	CASSPLDRAEQYF	TGTGCCAGCAGTCCGCTAGACCGCGCCGAGCAGTACTTC
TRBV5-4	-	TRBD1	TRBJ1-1	CASSPGQGNTEAFF	TGTGCCAGCAGCCCGGGACAGGGGAACACTGAAGCTTTCTTT
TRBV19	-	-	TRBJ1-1	CASKETGRSTEAFF	TGTGCCAGTAAGGAGACGGGTCGGAGCACTGAAGCTTTCTTT
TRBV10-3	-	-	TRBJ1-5	CAISESLAVNQPQHF	TGTGCCATCAGTGAGTCGTTGGCAGTCAATCAGCCCCAGCATTTT
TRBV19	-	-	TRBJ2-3	CASRISVTDTQYF	TGTGCCAGTAGAATTAGCGTCACAGATACGCAGTATTTT
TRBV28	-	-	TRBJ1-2	CASSLSHGYTF	TGTGCCAGCAGTCTCTCCCATGGCTACACCTTC
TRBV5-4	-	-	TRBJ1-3	CASSHGGPVRAGNTIYF	TGTGCCAGCAGCCACGGAGGGCCCGTTCGCGCTGGAAACACCATATATTTT
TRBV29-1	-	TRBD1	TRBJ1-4	CSVVDRGDGKLFF	TGCAGCGTTGTCGACAGGGGTGACGGAAAACTGTTTTTT
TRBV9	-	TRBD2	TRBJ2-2	CASSGTSNTGELFF	TGTGCCAGCAGCGGGACTAGCAACACCGGGGAGCTGTTTTTT
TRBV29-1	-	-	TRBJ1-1	CSVQDSSVAFF	TGCAGCGTCCAAGACAGTTCGGTAGCTTTCTTT
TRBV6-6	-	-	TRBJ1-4	CASSYGRGHEKLFF	TGTGCCAGCAGTTACGGGAGGGGTCATGAAAAACTGTTTTTT
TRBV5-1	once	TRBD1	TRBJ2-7	CASSPEGRGHYEQYF	TGCGCCAGCAGCCCGGAAGGCAGGGGGCATTACGAGCAGTACTTC
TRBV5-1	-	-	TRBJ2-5	CASSLGQGLQETQYF	TGCGCCAGCAGCTTGGGACAGGGACTTCAAGAGACCCAGTACTTC
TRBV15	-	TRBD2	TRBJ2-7	CATSRDRGGAFMDEQYF	TGTGCCACCAGCAGAGACCGGGGGGGCGCATTTATGGACGAGCAGTACTTC
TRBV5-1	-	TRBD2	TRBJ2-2	CASSPRLAGVGDTGELFF	TGCGCCAGCAGCCCTCGACTAGCGGGAGTGGGGGACACCGGGGAGCTGTTTTTT
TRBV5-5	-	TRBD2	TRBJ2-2	CASSQGEASGSLNTGELFF	TGTGCCAGCAGCCAAGGTGAGGCTAGCGGGAGTCTAAACACCGGGGAGCTGTTTTTT
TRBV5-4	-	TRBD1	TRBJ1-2	CASSSDRGYGYTF	TGTGCCAGCAGCTCGGACAGGGGGTATGGCTACACCTTC
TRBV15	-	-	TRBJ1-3	CATSREAARHPGNTIYF	TGTGCCACCAGCAGAGAGGCCGCGCGGCATCCTGGAAACACCATATATTTT
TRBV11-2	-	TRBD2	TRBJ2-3	CASSWALAGGPDTQYF	TGTGCCAGCAGCTGGGCGCTAGCGGGAGGGCCAGATACGCAGTATTTT
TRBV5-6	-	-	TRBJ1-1	CASSLARWTEAFF	TGTGCCAGCAGCTTGGCCCGGTGGACTGAAGCTTTCTTT
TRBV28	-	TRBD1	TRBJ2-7	CASSTLRDRTIYEQYF	TGTGCCAGCAGTACTCTCCGGGACAGGACTATCTACGAGCAGTACTTC
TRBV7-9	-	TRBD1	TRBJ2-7	CASSPTGTGDYEQYF	TGTGCCAGCAGCCCCACCGGGACAGGGGACTACGAGCAGTACTTC
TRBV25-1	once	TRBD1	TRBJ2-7	CASSETGGASYGYEQYF	TGTGCCAGCAGCGAAACAGGGGGCGCATCCTACGGCTACGAGCAGTACTTC
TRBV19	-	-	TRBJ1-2	CASSGDGGVYGYTF	TGTGCCAGTAGTGGGGATGGGGGCGTCTATGGCTACACCTTC
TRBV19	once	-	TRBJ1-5	CASRLGGSNQPQHF	TGTGCCAGTAGGTTAGGAGGGAGCAATCAGCCCCAGCATTTT
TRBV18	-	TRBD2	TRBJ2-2	CASSPLRLAVEGFSGELFF	TGTGCCAGCTCACCGTTGAGACTAGCGGTTGAAGGGTTCTCCGGGGAGCTGTTTTTT
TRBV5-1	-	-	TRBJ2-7	CASAHNRGEQYF	TGCGCCAGCGCCCACAATCGGGGCGAGCAGTACTTC
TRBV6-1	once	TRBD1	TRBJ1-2	CASSESGQGRGDYGYTF	TGTGCCAGCAGTGAATCGGGACAGGGGCGCGGAGACTATGGCTACACCTTC
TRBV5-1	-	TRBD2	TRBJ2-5	CASSLDAAGYPKVTQYF	TGCGCCAGCAGCTTGGATGCAGCGGGATACCCCAAGGTTACCCAGTACTTC
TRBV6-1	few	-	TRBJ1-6	CATDREDSNNSPLHF	TGTGCCACCGATCGGGAGGATTCGAATAATTCACCCCTCCACTTT
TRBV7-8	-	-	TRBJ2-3	CASSVPRLPDTQYF	TGTGCCAGCAGCGTACCCCGACTCCCAGATACGCAGTATTTT
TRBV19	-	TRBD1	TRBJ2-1	CASTHSTGGPYNEQFF	TGTGCCAGTACCCATTCCACAGGGGGTCCTTACAATGAGCAGTTCTTC
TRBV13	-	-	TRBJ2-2	CASSFFVGGTFVGELFF	TGTGCCAGCAGCTTTTTTGTCGGAGGGACCTTTGTCGGGGAGCTGTTTTTT
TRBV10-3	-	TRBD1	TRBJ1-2	CAISRGQGFDGYTF	TGTGCCATCAGCAGGGGACAGGGTTTTGATGGCTACACCTTC